Presented here are 13 T cell receptor beta chains from one specimen sequenced in a study of graft-versus-host responses after intestinal transplantation. Processing was applied to graft tissue in order to liberate intraepithelial and lamina propria lymphocytes. Sequenced by immunoSEQ multiplex PCR; TCRdb stores in-frame clones only, minus some. The sample records about 20,000 clones, about 80% being singletons. The sample here was ileum tissue, taken 12 days after intestinal transplant. The receptors stem from a human patient who received an intestinal transplant, so some T cells may come from the graft donor.

The chain couples TRBV4-3 to TRBJ2-1; 11 bases are shared with TRBD2. The germline gives CDR1 LGHNA, CDR2 YSLEER. The CDR3 loop spans 15 amino acids. V lost 2 bases to trimming and J lost 9 bases; unmatched junction nucleotides: 6. The CDR3: CASSQTSGSYGEQFF. CDR3 sequence (DNA): TGCGCCAGCAGCCAAACTAGCGGGAGTTACGGTGAGCAGTTCTTC.

The rearrangement uses TRBV28 and TRBJ2-3; D might be TRBD2 (5 bases). With 7 bases removed from V and 8 bases from J, the gap between germline ends came to 22 bases. Germline lookup yields CDR1 MDHEN and CDR2 SYDVKM. This CDR3 is 15 amino acids long. The CDR3 loop is CASKPRIGLRGTQYF. CDR3 in DNA: TGTGCCAGCAAACCCCGAATCGGACTTCGTGGTACGCAGTATTTT.

This clone was seen a single time. This chain links TRBV11-2 with TRBJ2-1; 8 positions match TRBD2. J lost 10 bases, V lost 5 bases, and 7 bases had no gene match. The CDR3 sequence is 13 residues long. The germline V gene has CDR1 SGHAT and CDR2 FQNNGV. The CDR3 nucleotides are TGTGCCAGCAGCCTGGTAGCGGGGTGGGAGCAGTTCTTC. This gives the protein CASSLVAGWEQFF. Using reference TRBV11-2 and TRBJ2-1 for the parts outside the CDR3, the full variable domain is EAGVAQSPRYKIIEKRQSVAFWCNPISGHATLYWYQQILGQGPKLLIQFQNNGVVDDSQLPKDRFSAERLKGVDSTLKIQPAKLEDSAVYLCASSLVAGWEQFFGPGTRLTVL.

This chain links TRBV5-1 with TRBJ2-2; D ambiguous. Germline CDR1 SGHRS, CDR2 YFSETQ. The CDR3 is 16 residues long. Trimming shortened V by 0 bases and J by 3 bases, and 12 bases separated the two germline ends. DNA of the CDR3: TGCGCCAGCAGCTTGGGGGCAGGAATGTACACCGGGGAGCTGTTTTTT. As protein: CASSLGAGMYTGELFF.

The chain recombines TRBV6-5 with TRBJ1-1, with D maybe TRBD1 (6 bases). Between the trimmed V and J ends, which lost 4 bases and 1 base, there was a span of 16 bases. The CDR3 is 16 amino acids. Per germline, CDR1 MNHEY and CDR2 SVGAGI. The CDR3 region has the DNA TGTGCCAGCAGTTTTACAGGGTTGGTGGGGAACACTGAAGCTTTCTTT. Translated: CASSFTGLVGNTEAFF.

The chain is built from TRBV30 and TRBJ1-4; D is unresolved. This CDR3 spans 13 amino acids. V was pared by 7 bases and J by 3 bases, with 12 bases between. Per the germline V gene, CDR1 is GTSNPN and CDR2 is SVGIG (reference sequence). CDR3 coding DNA: TGTGCCTCCTCCCGAAGCTCTAATGAAAAACTGTTTTTT. Encoded protein: CASSRSSNEKLFF.

The chain uses TRBV7-6 and TRBJ1-5; D is ambiguous. The CDR3 consists of 16 residues. Germline CDR1 and CDR2: SGHVS and FNYEAQ. The V and J ends lost 2 bases and 5 bases respectively, with 16 bases between them. CDR3 residues: CASSLKVFRLYQPQHF. In DNA form, the CDR3 reads TGTGCCAGCAGCTTAAAGGTCTTCAGGTTATATCAGCCCCAGCATTTT.

The genes are TRBV5-5 and TRBJ2-1, with D possibly matching TRBD1 (6 bases). The CDR3 length is 15 residues. Deletions cut 4 bases from V and 7 bases from J, with 18 bases between. Germline V gene lookup returns CDR1 SGHKS and CDR2 YYEKEE (reference sequence). The CDR3 loop reads CASSPVEGGFNEQFF. The DNA of the CDR3 is TGTGCCAGCAGCCCCGTTGAAGGGGGATTTAATGAGCAGTTCTTC.

The V gene is TRBV5-4, the J gene TRBJ2-7; weak D call: TRBD2 (7 bases). CDR3 length: 16 residues. The germline V gene encodes CDR1 SGHNT and CDR2 YYREEE (reference sequence). The ends were cut back, 3 bases at V and 1 base at J, with 17 bases in the middle. The CDR3 sequence is CASSCPRGAKSYEQYF. The CDR3 DNA sequence: TGTGCCAGCAGCTGCCCACGGGGGGCCAAATCCTACGAGCAGTACTTC.

The rearrangement links TRBV10-2 to TRBJ2-7; 7 nucleotides match TRBD1. The germline V gene has CDR1 WSHSY and CDR2 SAAADI. The CDR3 runs 12 residues. The V and J ends lost 7 bases and 3 bases, in that order; junction bases with no gene match: 3. For the CDR3, the DNA is TGCGCCAGCAATGGACAGGACTACGAGCAGTACTTC. Translating gives CASNGQDYEQYF.

The rearrangement joins TRBV4-1 to TRBJ2-7; 9 bases fit TRBD1. The V gene's germline CDR1 is MGHRA and CDR2 YSYEKL. J lost 2 bases, V lost 3 bases, and 11 bases had no gene match. The CDR3 has 17 residues. The CDR3 spells CASSHRLTGGPTYEQYF. CDR3 in DNA: TGCGCCAGCAGCCACCGATTAACAGGGGGCCCTACCTACGAGCAGTACTTC.

The chain combines TRBV9 with TRBJ2-2; TRBD2 matches at 9 bases. V was clipped by 4 bases and J by 4 bases; unmatched bases: 5. The germline V gene has CDR1 SGDLS and CDR2 YYNGEE. The CDR3 is 15 amino acids. The CDR3 sequence: CASSPSGGLTGELFF. In nucleotides, the CDR3 is TGTGCCAGCAGCCCCAGCGGGGGGCTCACCGGGGAGCTGTTTTTT.

The chain combines TRBV6-1 with TRBJ2-1; 8 positions agree with TRBD1. CDR3 length: 17 amino acids. V was pared by 4 bases and J by 2 bases, with 10 bases of the junction left unmatched. Germline CDR1 reads MNHNS; CDR2 reads SASEGT. CDR3: CASSGPLQGGAYNEQFF. The CDR3 DNA reads as TGTGCCAGCAGTGGACCTTTACAGGGGGGAGCCTACAATGAGCAGTTCTTC.